These T cell receptor beta chains were read from a single sample in a study of spatial heterogeneity in lung cancer. Using its own MiXCR run on the 5' RACE reads, TCRdb lists one record per CDR3 protein. The sample carries a few thousand distinct CDR3 sequences, about 10% recorded once. The sequenced sample was lung tumor tissue, obtained at surgery. These receptors came from a male donor with early-stage non-small cell lung cancer. The CDR3 runs from the conserved cysteine through the conserved F or W. The order of the fields is V gene, clone size, D gene, CDR3 length, J gene, CDR3 protein, CDR3 DNA. D genes are given only for firm matches. The listing skips clone size in some rows; elsewhere it reads once, few, many or a size class.

TRBV28,medium-sized,-,14,TRBJ2-4,CASGGGGAKNIQYF,TGTGCCAGCGGGGGCGGTGGAGCCAAAAACATTCAGTACTTC
TRBV7-2,medium-sized,TRBD2,16,TRBJ2-3,CASSAKLAGGGHTQYF,TGTGCCAGCAGCGCTAAACTAGCGGGGGGAGGACATACGCAGTATTTT
TRBV12-3/TRBV12-4,medium-sized,-,16,TRBJ2-6,CASSPGGRVGANVLTF,TGTGCCAGCAGCCCCGGCGGAAGGGTTGGGGCCAACGTCCTGACTTTC
TRBV5-6,medium-sized,-,14,TRBJ2-7,CASSPGPLYWEQYF,TGTGCCAGCAGCCCCGGACCTTTATACTGGGAGCAGTACTTC
TRBV20-1,medium-sized,-,12,TRBJ2-7,CSLGSRGAEQYF,TGCTCTCTAGGAAGCAGGGGCGCCGAGCAGTACTTC
TRBV7-9,medium-sized,TRBD2,17,TRBJ2-3,CASSPGLAGVRTDTQYF,TGTGCCAGCAGCCCGGGACTAGCGGGAGTCCGTACAGATACGCAGTATTTT
TRBV4-3,medium-sized,TRBD1,16,TRBJ1-2,CASSQDRTGGRRGYTF,TGCGCCAGCAGCCAAGATAGGACAGGGGGCCGACGGGGCTACACCTTC
TRBV5-4,medium-sized,-,14,TRBJ2-6,CASSFLSGANVLTF,TGTGCCAGCAGCTTTCTATCTGGGGCCAACGTCCTGACTTTC
TRBV19,medium-sized,TRBD2,17,TRBJ2-3,CASTVQGSSGGADTQYF,TGTGCCAGTACGGTCCAGGGGTCCAGCGGGGGGGCAGATACGCAGTATTTT
TRBV20-1,many,-,14,TRBJ2-3,CSAKVGGTGDTQYF,TGCAGTGCTAAAGTTGGCGGGACTGGCGATACGCAGTATTTT
TRBV6-5,medium-sized,-,16,TRBJ2-2,CASSQGFGYSTGELFF,TGTGCCAGCAGTCAGGGTTTTGGGTATAGCACCGGGGAGCTGTTTTTT
TRBV18,medium-sized,TRBD2,16,TRBJ2-1,CASSPRAGGPYNEQFF,TGTGCCAGCTCACCACGGGCGGGGGGGCCGTACAATGAGCAGTTCTTC
TRBV4-2,medium-sized,TRBD1,15,TRBJ1-1,CASSQEFGQGDAAFF,TGTGCCAGCAGCCAAGAATTTGGGCAGGGGGACGCAGCTTTCTTT
TRBV5-8,few,-,14,TRBJ2-3,CASRPFSGTDTQYF,TGTGCCAGCAGGCCCTTCTCAGGCACAGATACGCAGTATTTT
TRBV3-1,medium-sized,-,14,TRBJ2-3,CASSPGHASDTQYF,TGTGCCAGCAGCCCGGGCCACGCTTCGGATACGCAGTATTTT
TRBV6-2/TRBV6-3,medium-sized,-,15,TRBJ2-5,CASSLPAPEPETQYF,TGTGCCAGCAGTCTTCCGGCTCCCGAGCCAGAGACCCAGTACTTC
TRBV20-1,few,-,12,TRBJ2-7,CSARKEPREQYF,TGCAGTGCTAGGAAGGAACCTCGGGAGCAGTACTTC
TRBV28,medium-sized,-,15,TRBJ1-5,CASSPLWGDNQPQHF,TGTGCCAGCAGCCCACTTTGGGGGGACAATCAGCCCCAGCATTTT
TRBV3-1,many,-,12,TRBJ2-5,CASSLGQETQYF,TGTGCCAGCAGCCTCGGCCAAGAGACCCAGTACTTC
TRBV24-1,-,-,13,TRBJ1-3,CATSRGQGDTIYF,TGTGCCACCAGTAGGGGCCAGGGAGACACCATATATTTT
TRBV5-8,many,-,15,TRBJ2-2,CASSFRRTNTGELFF,TGTGCCAGCAGCTTTCGACGTACGAACACCGGGGAGCTGTTTTTT
TRBV28,many,-,15,TRBJ2-5,CASSLQGYLSGAQYF,TGTGCCAGCAGTTTACAGGGATACCTCTCGGGGGCCCAGTACTTC
TRBV7-2,-,TRBD2,15,TRBJ2-5,CASSRSGGAAATQYF,TGTGCCAGCAGCAGGAGCGGGGGGGCGGCGGCGACCCAGTACTTC
TRBV6-6,few,-,15,TRBJ1-5,CASGLRELSNQPQHF,TGTGCCAGCGGCCTGCGGGAGTTAAGCAATCAGCCCCAGCATTTT
TRBV24-1,-,-,11,TRBJ2-3,CVTASRDTQYF,TGTGTCACCGCAAGTCGGGATACGCAGTATTTT
TRBV7-7,many,TRBD1,14,TRBJ2-1,CASSLTGQGDEQFF,TGTGCCAGCAGCTTGACCGGACAGGGCGATGAGCAGTTCTTC
TRBV20-1,medium-sized,TRBD1,14,TRBJ1-1,CSARDRGQGTEAFF,TGCAGTGCTAGAGATAGGGGGCAGGGCACTGAAGCTTTCTTT
TRBV18,many,-,15,TRBJ2-7,CASSPRVQGSYEQYF,TGTGCCAGCTCACCGCGAGTTCAGGGATCCTACGAGCAGTACTTC